This T cell receptor (beta chain) was sequenced in a study of spatial heterogeneity in lung cancer. Overall study findings and caveats: Mutation counts in tumors were tracked by counts of expanded intratumoral alpha and beta TCRs. The numbers of ubiquitous and regional expanded TCRs correlated with ubiquitous and regional nonsynonymous mutations, respectively.

Time point of the sample: sample taken at primary tumor resection. No cell sorting; template was whole RNA from tumor, lung tissue or PBMC. Each TCR cDNA molecule bore a unique molecular identifier. TCRdb used MiXCR to reprocess the 5' RACE reads, holding one entry per CDR3 protein. The sample lists around 26,000 distinct CDR3 sequences, under 10% occurring once. This clonotype was seen at least ten times. Its antigen is unknown. The CDR3 runs to 14 residues. Germline assignment: CDR1 ENHRY and CDR2 SYGVKD. V dropped 3 bases and J dropped 2 bases, with 10 bases sitting between them. J is TRBJ1-1 and V is TRBV10-3, with D tentatively TRBD1 (6 bases). Specimen: lung tumor tissue, collected at surgery. The sequence derives from a male donor with early-stage non-small cell lung cancer. The CDR3 region is CAISERDTNTEAFF. The CDR3 DNA reads as TGTGCCATCAGTGAACGGGACACAAACACTGAAGCTTTCTTT.